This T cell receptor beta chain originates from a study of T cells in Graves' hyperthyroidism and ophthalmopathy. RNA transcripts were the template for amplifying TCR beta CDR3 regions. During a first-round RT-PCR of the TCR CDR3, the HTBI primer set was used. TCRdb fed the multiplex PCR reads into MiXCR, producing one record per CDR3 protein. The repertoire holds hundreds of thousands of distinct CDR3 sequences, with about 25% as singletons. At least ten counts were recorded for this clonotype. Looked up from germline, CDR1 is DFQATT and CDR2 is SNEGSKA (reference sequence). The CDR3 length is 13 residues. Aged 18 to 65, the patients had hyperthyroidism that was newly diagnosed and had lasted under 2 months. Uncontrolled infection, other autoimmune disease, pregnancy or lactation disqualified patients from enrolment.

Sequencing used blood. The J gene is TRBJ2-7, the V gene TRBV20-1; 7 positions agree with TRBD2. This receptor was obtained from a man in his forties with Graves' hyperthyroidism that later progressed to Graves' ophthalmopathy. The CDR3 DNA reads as TGCAGCGTCAGCGGGGCCAGCTCCTACGAGCAGTACTTC. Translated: CSVSGASSYEQYF.